The 17 T cell receptor beta chains given below trace back to one sample, sequenced in a study of T cell repertoires in ileal Crohn's disease. Method: immunoSEQ multiplex PCR; TCRdb's copy keeps in-frame clones and lacks some. The sample lists about 6,900 clones, 75% to 85% seen once, with just over 4.5% in the top ten. The sample comprised ileal tissue. The receptors stem from an adult with Crohn's disease.

This clone was counted a single time. One end of the junction does not line up with germline, which may come from a read error. V gene TRBV14 combines with J gene TRBJ2-1; 10 bases fit TRBD1. CDR3 length: 12 residues. Germline CDR1 is SGHDN and CDR2 is FVKESK. CDR3 sequence (DNA): TGTGCCAGCAGCCAAGGACAGGGGGCACAGCTCTTC. This codes for CASSQGQGAQLF. Supplemented by reference TRBV14 and TRBJ2-1, the full variable domain reads EAGVTQFPSHSVIEKGQTVTLRCDPISGHDNLYWYRRVMGKEIKFLLHFVKESKQDESGMPNNRFLAERTGGTYSTLKVQPAELEDSGVYFCASSQGQGAQLFGPGTRLTVL.

The chain is built from TRBV19 and TRBJ2-2; 9 bases line up with TRBD1. Losses at the gene ends were 1 base for V and 4 bases for J; bases not matched to a gene: 7. Germline values: CDR1 LNHDA, CDR2 SQIVND (reference sequence). This CDR3 has 17 amino acids. The DNA of the CDR3 is TGTGCCAGTAGTATAGGGGGACAGGGTCGATTCACCGGGGAGCTGTTTTTT. Residues: CASSIGGQGRFTGELFF.

The chain couples TRBV7-3 to TRBJ2-1, with 11 bases aligning to TRBD2. CDR1 and CDR2 from the germline V gene are SGHTA and FQGTGA. This CDR3 comprises 15 residues. V shed 5 bases, J shed 5 bases, and the junction held 5 bases outside the gene matches. The CDR3 protein is CASSAGTSGDNEQFF. The CDR3 DNA is TGTGCCAGCAGCGCAGGGACTAGCGGTGACAATGAGCAGTTCTTC.

V is TRBV14 and J is TRBJ2-5, with D possibly being TRBD1 (5 bases). The CDR3 contains 14 residues. Germline V CDR1 and CDR2: SGHDN, FVKESK. V dropped 1 base and J dropped 5 bases, with 11 bases sitting between them. CDR3 sequence (DNA): TGTGCCAGCAGCCAAGTGGGTTGGGGCGAGACCCAGTACTTC. As protein: CASSQVGWGETQYF.

The chain carries TRBV6-4 and TRBJ2-2, with 8 positions matching TRBD2. V shed 7 bases and J 7 bases; nucleotides not matched to a gene: 8. Looked up from germline, CDR1 is MRHNA and CDR2 is SNTAGT. This CDR3 comprises 14 residues. CDR3 bases: TGTGCCAGCACTCCGACTAGCGAAGGCGGGGAGCTGTTTTTT. This encodes CASTPTSEGGELFF.

The chain has TRBV2 and TRBJ1-3; D unclear. Germline V CDR1 and CDR2: SNHLY, FYNNEI. This CDR3 comprises 14 residues. V was cut by 6 bases and J by 0 bases, with 9 bases left in between. The CDR3 DNA reads as TGTGCCAGCAGGCCACCCTACTCTGGAAACACCATATATTTT. This sequence encodes CASRPPYSGNTIYF.

The chain employs TRBV11-2 and TRBJ2-7; tentatively, D is TRBD1 (6 bases). V lost 5 bases and J lost 5, with 13 bases in between. The CDR3 loop spans 13 amino acids. Germline V gene sequence: CDR1 SGHAT, CDR2 FQNNGV. The CDR3 nucleotides read TGTGCCAGCAGCCCCCGGCAGGGGCACGAGCAGTACTTC. Residues: CASSPRQGHEQYF.

The rearrangement links TRBV4-2 to TRBJ2-3; TRBD1 matches at 9 bases. The CDR3 runs to 16 residues. Germline CDR1 and CDR2: LGHNA and YNFKEQ. J lost 5 bases, V lost 0 bases, and 6 bases had no gene match. The DNA of the CDR3 is TGTGCCAGCAGCCAAGATCCCCGGACAGGGGTAGATACGCAGTATTTT. It specifies CASSQDPRTGVDTQYF.

The chain links TRBV11-2 to TRBJ1-2, with a weak D call TRBD1 (6 bases). Looked up from germline, CDR1 is SGHAT and CDR2 is FQNNGV. This CDR3 is 13 amino acids long. V dropped 2 bases and J dropped 11 bases, with 15 bases sitting between them. CDR3 in amino acids: CASSLQGLPDYTF. DNA of the CDR3: TGTGCCAGCAGCTTACAGGGGTTACCGGATTACACCTTC. Looking up the rest from reference TRBV11-2 and TRBJ1-2 gives the full variable domain: EAGVAQSPRYKIIEKRQSVAFWCNPISGHATLYWYQQILGQGPKLLIQFQNNGVVDDSQLPKDRFSAERLKGVDSTLKIQPAKLEDSAVYLCASSLQGLPDYTFGSGTRLTVV.

V usage is TRBV6-1 and J usage is TRBJ1-2; TRBD1 agrees at 9 bases. The V gene's germline CDR1 is MNHNS and CDR2 SASEGT. The CDR3 runs 15 residues. V dropped 3 bases and J dropped 7; count of bases not matched to a gene: 9. The CDR3 reads CASSEGDRVSIGYTF. The CDR3 nucleotides read TGTGCCAGCAGTGAGGGGGACAGGGTATCAATTGGCTACACCTTC.

This chain links TRBV14 with TRBJ2-2, with 8 nucleotides matching TRBD2. J was trimmed by 4 bases and V by 2 bases; bases with no gene match: 9. The CDR3 runs to 17 residues. From germline, CDR1 is SGHDN and CDR2 FVKESK. The CDR3 reads CASSQNQAGASTGELFF. CDR3 bases: TGTGCCAGCAGCCAAAACCAAGCGGGAGCCTCCACCGGGGAGCTGTTTTTT.

The chain employs TRBV14 and TRBJ1-2; D not certain. V was cut by 1 base and J by 2 bases, with 5 bases left in between. CDR3 length: 13 residues. CDR1 is SGHDN, CDR2 FVKESK, per germline. The CDR3 DNA reads as TGTGCCAGCAGCCAAGCGCGGAACTATGGCTACACCTTC. It yields the protein CASSQARNYGYTF.

The chain has TRBV5-6 and TRBJ2-4; 7 bases map to TRBD2. Germline V gene data show CDR1 as SGHDT and CDR2 as YYEEEE. With V trimmed by 1 base and J by 3 bases, 4 bases remained unmatched. There are 15 residues in the CDR3. DNA for the CDR3: TGTGCCAGCAGCTTGCTTGCGGGAGACAAAAACATTCAGTACTTC. The encoded protein is CASSLLAGDKNIQYF.

The rearrangement uses TRBV6-4 and TRBJ2-1; 8 bases align to TRBD2. The germline gives CDR1 MRHNA, CDR2 SNTAGT. The CDR3 contains 14 residues. With 4 bases clipped from V and 7 bases from J, the junction kept 6 bases outside the gene matches. The CDR3 is CASSAGGETNEQFF. CDR3 in DNA: TGTGCCAGCAGTGCCGGGGGGGAGACGAATGAGCAGTTCTTC.

The chain recombines TRBV4-2 with TRBJ2-5, with D possibly being TRBD2 (7 bases). V lost 1 base to trimming and J lost 5 bases, with 14 bases between them. Germline CDR1 reads LGHNA; CDR2 reads YNFKEQ. CDR3 length equals 15 residues. CDR3 in DNA: TGTGCCAGCAGCCAAGGGGAGGGGGTGAGCGAGACCCAGTACTTC. Protein: CASSQGEGVSETQYF.

The chain joins TRBV7-9 to TRBJ2-7, with D uncertain. The V end was cut by 4 bases, the J end by 6 bases, with 10 bases between. Germline V lookup: CDR1 SEHNR, CDR2 FQNEAQ (reference sequence). CDR3 length: 12 amino acids. CDR3 sequence (DNA): TGTGCCAGCAGCTCCCGCTACCCCGAGCAGTACTTC. Its protein is CASSSRYPEQYF.

The chain uses TRBV7-6 and TRBJ2-2; 8 bases are shared with TRBD2. CDR3 length: 16 amino acids. Germline values: CDR1 SGHVS, CDR2 FNYEAQ. V lost 4 bases and J lost 2; bases outside the gene matches: 6. The CDR3, as DNA: TGTGCCAGCAGCTGGATTAGCGGGACTAACACCGGGGAGCTGTTTTTT. This encodes CASSWISGTNTGELFF.